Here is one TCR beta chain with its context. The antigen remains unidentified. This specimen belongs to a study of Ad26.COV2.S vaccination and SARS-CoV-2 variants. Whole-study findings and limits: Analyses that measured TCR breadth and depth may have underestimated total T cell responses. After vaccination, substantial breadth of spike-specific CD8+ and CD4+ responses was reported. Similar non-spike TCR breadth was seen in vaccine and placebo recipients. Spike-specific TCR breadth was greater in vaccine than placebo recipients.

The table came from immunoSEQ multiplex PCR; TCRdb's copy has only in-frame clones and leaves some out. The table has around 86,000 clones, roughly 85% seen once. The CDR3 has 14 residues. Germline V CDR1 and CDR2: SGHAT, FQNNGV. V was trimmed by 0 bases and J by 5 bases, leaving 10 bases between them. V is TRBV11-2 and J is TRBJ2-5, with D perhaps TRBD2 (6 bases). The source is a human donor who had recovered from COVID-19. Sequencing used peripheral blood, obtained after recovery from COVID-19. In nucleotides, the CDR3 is TGTGCCAGCAGCTTAGATCATAGCGGCGAGACCCAGTACTTC. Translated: CASSLDHSGETQYF.